This T cell receptor beta chain appears in the sequencing data of a study of blood T cell repertoires in COVID-19. The overall study: The samples span acute and convalescent COVID-19 from the United States, Italy and Spain. In each case, the material was cDNA or gDNA derived from T cells, B-cell-depleted T cells, or PBMCs.

CDR1 is LGHDT and CDR2 is YNNKEL in the germline V gene (reference sequence). The CDR3 has 14 amino acids. Germline trimming cut 4 bases from V and 3 bases from J; bases unmatched to any gene: 4. Per the original data handling: Amplification of reference gene primers was used by the study to estimate nucleated cell counts. Repertoires were generated with immunoSEQ multiplex PCR, while TCRdb's copy carries only in-frame clones and drops some. V, J and clone size were drawn from that table, and D and trimming were deduced from the DNA. Among around 260,000 clones listed, approximately 86% were seen once.

This clonotype originated in a man aged 25-40 years with active or convalescent COVID-19. The V gene is TRBV3-1 (or the pseudogene TRBV3-2), the J gene TRBJ1-2; 8 bases are a match to TRBD1. The sequencing sample was made of peripheral blood. CDR3: CASSLLDRDYGYTF. CDR3 bases: TGTGCCAGCAGCCTCTTGGACAGGGACTATGGCTACACCTTC.